The following is a TCR beta chain sequence with its context. Its antigen is still unknown. Expressed TCRB transcripts got sequenced, as all isolated RNA was reverse transcribed. The assay was immunoSEQ multiplex PCR, and TCRdb's table has in-frame clones only and misses some. Of a few hundred thousand clones in the sample, 11% were seen once. The data were obtained in a study of beta chain features in type 1 diabetes. Study-level results: Still unanswered here is whether HLA type influences TCRB rearrangement. Fewer insertions but more deletions were seen at VDJ junctions in type 1 diabetes patients.

Heparinised blood was drawn once per donor, averaging about 0.11 L. Cells sorted by CD45RO/CCR7/CD25/CD127/CD95/CD27 comprised CD4+ naive, central memory, regulatory and stem cell-like memory cells. The receptor comes from a woman aged 25 to 39 in good health. Sequencing was carried out using naive CD4+ T cells from blood.

CDR3 in amino acids: CASSISGLPSYNEQFF. The CDR3 DNA sequence: TGTGCCAGCAGTATCAGCGGGCTGCCGTCCTACAATGAGCAGTTCTTC. This sequence joins TRBV28 and TRBJ2-1, with D possibly being TRBD2 (6 bases). Germline values: CDR1 MDHEN, CDR2 SYDVKM. V lost 5 bases, J lost 1 base, and 15 bases lay in between. CDR3 length: 16 residues.